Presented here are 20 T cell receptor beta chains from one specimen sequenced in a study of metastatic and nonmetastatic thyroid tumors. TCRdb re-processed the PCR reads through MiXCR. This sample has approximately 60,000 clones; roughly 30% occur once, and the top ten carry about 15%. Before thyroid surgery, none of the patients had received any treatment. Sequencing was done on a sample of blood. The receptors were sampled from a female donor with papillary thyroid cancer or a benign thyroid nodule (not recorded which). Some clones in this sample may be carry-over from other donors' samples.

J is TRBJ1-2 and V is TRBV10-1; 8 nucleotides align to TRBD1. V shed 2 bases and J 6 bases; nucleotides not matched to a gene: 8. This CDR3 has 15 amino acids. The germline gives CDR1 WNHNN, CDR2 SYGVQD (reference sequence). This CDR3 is CASSELAGGVDGYTF. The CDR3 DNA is TGCGCCAGCAGTGAGCTGGCAGGGGGCGTTGATGGCTACACCTTC.

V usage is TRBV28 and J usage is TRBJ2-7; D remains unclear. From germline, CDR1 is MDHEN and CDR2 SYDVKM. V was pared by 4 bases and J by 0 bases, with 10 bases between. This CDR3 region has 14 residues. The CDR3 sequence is CASSSTESSYEQYF. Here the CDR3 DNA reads TGTGCCAGCAGTTCAACAGAGAGCTCCTACGAGCAGTACTTC. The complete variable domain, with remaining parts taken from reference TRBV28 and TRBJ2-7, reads DVKVTQSSRYLVKRTGEKVFLECVQDMDHENMFWYRQDPGLGLRLIYFSYDVKMKEKGDIPEGYSVSREKKERFSLILESASTNQTSMYLCASSSTESSYEQYFGPGTRLTVT.

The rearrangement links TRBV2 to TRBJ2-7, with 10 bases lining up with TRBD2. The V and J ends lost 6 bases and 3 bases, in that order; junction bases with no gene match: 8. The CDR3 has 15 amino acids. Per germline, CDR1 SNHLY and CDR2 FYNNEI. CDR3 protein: CASRAQAGGVYEQYF. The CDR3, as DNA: TGTGCCAGCAGGGCCCAAGCGGGGGGGGTCTACGAGCAGTACTTC.

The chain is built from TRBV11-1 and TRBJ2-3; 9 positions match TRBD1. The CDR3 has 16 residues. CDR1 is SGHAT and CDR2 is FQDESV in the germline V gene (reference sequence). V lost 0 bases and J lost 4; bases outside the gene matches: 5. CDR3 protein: CASSLAGTGKADTQYF. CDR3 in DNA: TGTGCCAGCAGCTTAGCGGGGACAGGGAAGGCAGATACGCAGTATTTT. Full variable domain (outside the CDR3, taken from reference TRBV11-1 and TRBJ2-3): EAEVAQSPRYKITEKSQAVAFWCDPISGHATLYWYRQILGQGPELLVQFQDESVVDDSQLPKDRFSAERLKGVDSTLKIQPAELGDSAMYLCASSLAGTGKADTQYFGPGTRLTVL.

For the CDR3, the DNA is TGTGCCAGTAGCCCTGACAGGTGGACAGATACGCAGTATTTT. Protein sequence: CASSPDRWTDTQYF. The chain joins TRBV12-3 or TRBV12-4 to TRBJ2-3; D may be TRBD1 (6 bases). Deletions cut 9 bases from V and 3 bases from J, with 16 bases between. The CDR3 totals 14 residues.

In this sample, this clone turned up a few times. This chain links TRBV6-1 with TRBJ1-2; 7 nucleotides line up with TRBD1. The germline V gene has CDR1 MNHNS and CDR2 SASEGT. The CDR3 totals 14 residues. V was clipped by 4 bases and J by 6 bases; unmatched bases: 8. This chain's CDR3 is CASSGGSTGNGYTF. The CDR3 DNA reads TGTGCCAGCAGTGGGGGATCGACAGGGAATGGCTACACCTTC.

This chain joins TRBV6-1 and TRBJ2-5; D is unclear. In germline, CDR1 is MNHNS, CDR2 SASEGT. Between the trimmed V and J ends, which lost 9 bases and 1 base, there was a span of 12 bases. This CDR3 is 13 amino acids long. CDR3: CASAGEPQETQYF. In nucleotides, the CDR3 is TGTGCCAGTGCTGGGGAACCCCAAGAGACCCAGTACTTC.

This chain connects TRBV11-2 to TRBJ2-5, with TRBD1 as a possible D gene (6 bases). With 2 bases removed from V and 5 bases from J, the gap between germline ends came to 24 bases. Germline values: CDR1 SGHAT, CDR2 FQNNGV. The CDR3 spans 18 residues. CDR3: CASSLTGPPLTTWETQYF. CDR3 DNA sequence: TGTGCCAGCAGCTTAACAGGGCCCCCGCTGACCACTTGGGAGACCCAGTACTTC.

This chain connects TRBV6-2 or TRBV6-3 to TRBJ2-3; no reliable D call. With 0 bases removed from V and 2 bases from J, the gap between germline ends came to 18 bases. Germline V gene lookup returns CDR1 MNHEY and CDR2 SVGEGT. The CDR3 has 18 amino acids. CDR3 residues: CASSYSAVVYTATDTQYF. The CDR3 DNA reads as TGTGCCAGCAGTTACTCGGCAGTCGTATACACGGCCACAGATACGCAGTATTTT.

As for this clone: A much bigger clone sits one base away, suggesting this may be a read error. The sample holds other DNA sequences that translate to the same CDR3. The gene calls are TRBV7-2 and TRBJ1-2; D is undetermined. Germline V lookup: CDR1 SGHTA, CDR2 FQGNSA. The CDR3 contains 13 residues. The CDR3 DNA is TGTGCCAGCAGCTTAACAGTGGACTACGGCTACACCTTC. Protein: CASSLTVDYGYTF.

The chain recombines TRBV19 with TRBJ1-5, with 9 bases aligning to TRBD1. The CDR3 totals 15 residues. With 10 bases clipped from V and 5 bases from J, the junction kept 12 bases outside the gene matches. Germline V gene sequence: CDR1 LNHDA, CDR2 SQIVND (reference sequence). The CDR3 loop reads CATNRDREGYQPQHF. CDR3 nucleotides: TGTGCCACAAACCGGGACAGGGAGGGGTATCAGCCCCAGCATTTT.

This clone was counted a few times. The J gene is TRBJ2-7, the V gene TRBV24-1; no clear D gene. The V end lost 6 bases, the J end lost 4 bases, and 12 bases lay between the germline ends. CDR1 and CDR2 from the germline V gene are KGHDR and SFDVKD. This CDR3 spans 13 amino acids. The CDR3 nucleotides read TGTGCCACCAGTACTCCGGGTGCATACGAGCAGTACTTC. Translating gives CATSTPGAYEQYF.

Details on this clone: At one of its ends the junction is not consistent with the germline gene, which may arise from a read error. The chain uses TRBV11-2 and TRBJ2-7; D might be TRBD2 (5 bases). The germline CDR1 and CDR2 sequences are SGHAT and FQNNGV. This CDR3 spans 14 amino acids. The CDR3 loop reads CASNLGVGVGEQYF. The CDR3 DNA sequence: TGTGCCAGCAACTTAGGAGTGGGAGTTGGCGAGCAGTACTTC.

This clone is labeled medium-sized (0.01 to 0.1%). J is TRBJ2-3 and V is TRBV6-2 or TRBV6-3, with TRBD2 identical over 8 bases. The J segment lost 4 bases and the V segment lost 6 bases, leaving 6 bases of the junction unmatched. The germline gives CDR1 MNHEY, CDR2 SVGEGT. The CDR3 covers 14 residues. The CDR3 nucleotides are TGTGCCAGCAGCAGACTAGCGAACGCAGATACGCAGTATTTT. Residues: CASSRLANADTQYF.

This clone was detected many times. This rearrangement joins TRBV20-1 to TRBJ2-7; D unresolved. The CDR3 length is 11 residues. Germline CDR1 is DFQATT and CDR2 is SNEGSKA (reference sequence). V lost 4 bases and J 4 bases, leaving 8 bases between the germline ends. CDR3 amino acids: CSAILRYEQYF. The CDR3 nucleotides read TGCAGTGCTATCCTACGATACGAGCAGTACTTC.

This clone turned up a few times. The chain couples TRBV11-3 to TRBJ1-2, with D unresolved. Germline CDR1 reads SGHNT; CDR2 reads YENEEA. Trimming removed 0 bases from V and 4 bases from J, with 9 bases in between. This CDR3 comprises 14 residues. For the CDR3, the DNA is TGTGCCAGCAGCTTAGACGGCGACGGCTATGGCTACACCTTC. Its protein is CASSLDGDGYGYTF.

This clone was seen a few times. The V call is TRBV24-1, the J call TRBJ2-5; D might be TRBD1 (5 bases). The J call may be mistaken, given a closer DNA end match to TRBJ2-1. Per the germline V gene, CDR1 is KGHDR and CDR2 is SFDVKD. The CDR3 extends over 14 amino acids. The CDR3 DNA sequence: TGTGCCACCAGTGATTTGTCAGGGTCGAATGAGCAGTTCTTC. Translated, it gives CATSDLSGSNEQFF.

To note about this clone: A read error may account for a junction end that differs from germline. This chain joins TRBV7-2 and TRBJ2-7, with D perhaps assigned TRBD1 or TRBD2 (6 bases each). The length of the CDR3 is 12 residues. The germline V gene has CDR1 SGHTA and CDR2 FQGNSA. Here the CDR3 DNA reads TGTGCCAGCAGCTACGGGGGCAGAGAGCAGTGCTTC. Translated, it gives CASSYGGREQCF. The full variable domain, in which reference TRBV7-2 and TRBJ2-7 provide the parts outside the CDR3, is GAGVSQSPSNKVTEKGKDVELRCDPISGHTALYWYRQSLGQGLEFLIYFQGNSAPDKSGLPSDRFSAERTGGSVSTLTIQRTQQEDSAVYLCASSYGGREQCFGPGTRLTVT.

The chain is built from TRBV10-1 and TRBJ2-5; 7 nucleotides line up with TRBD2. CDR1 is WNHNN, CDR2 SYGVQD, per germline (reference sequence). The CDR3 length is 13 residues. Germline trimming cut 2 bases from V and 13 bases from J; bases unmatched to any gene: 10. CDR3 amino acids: CASSETKGAGLYF. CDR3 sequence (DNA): TGCGCCAGCAGTGAGACCAAAGGAGCGGGACTGTACTTC.

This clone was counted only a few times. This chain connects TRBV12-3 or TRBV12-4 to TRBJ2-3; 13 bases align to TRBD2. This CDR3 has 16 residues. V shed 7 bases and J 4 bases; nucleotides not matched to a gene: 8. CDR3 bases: TGTGCCAGCACCCGAGGGACTAGCGGGGCAGCAGATACGCAGTATTTT. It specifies CASTRGTSGAADTQYF.